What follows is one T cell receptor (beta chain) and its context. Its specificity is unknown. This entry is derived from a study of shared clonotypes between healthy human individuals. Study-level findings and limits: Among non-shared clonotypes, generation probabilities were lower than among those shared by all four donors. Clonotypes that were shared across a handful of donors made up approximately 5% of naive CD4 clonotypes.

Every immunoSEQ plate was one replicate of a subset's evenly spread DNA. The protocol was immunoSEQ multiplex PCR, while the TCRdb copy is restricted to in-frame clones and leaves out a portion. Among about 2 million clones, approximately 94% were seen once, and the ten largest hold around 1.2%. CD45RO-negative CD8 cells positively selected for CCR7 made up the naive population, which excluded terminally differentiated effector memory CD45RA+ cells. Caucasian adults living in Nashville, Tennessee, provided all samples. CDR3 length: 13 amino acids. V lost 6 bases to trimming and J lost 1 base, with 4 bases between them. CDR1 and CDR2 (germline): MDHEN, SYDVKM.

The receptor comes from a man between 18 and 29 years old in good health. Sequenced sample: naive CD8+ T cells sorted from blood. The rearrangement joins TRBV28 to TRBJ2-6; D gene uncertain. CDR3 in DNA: TGTGCCAGCAGCCCATCTGGGGCCAACGTCCTGACTTTC. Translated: CASSPSGANVLTF.